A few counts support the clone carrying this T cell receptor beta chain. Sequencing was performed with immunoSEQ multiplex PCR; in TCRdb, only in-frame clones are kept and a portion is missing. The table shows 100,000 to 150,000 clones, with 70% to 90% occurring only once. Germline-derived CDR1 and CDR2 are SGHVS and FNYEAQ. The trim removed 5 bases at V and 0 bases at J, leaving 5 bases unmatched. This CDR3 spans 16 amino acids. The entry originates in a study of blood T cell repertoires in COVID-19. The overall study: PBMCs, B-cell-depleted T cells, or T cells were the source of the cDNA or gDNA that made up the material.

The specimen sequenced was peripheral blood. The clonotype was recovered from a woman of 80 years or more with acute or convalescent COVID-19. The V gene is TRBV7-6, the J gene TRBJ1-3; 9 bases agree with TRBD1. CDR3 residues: CASSPGQGRSGNTIYF. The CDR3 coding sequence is TGTGCCAGCAGCCCGGGACAGGGACGCTCTGGAAACACCATATATTTT.